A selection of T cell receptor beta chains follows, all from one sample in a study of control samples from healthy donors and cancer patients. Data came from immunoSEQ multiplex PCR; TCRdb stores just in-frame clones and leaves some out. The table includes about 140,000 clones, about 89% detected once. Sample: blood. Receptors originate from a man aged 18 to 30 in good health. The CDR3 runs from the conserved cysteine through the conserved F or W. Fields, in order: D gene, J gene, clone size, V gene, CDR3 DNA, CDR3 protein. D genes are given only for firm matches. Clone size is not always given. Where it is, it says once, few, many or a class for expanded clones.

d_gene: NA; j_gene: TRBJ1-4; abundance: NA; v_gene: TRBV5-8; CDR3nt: TGTGCCAGCAGCTTGTTCTATTCCACGGGCGCTAATGAAAAACTGTTTTTT; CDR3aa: CASSLFYSTGANEKLFF
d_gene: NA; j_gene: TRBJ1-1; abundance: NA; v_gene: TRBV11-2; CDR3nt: TGTGCCAGCAGCTTCGCCGGACTCACGGGAACTGAAGCTTTCTTT; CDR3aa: CASSFAGLTGTEAFF
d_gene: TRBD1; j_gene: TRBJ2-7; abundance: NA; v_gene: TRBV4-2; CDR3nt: TGTGCCAGCAGCCCGTCAGGCGGGACAGGGGCCTACGAGCAGTACTTC; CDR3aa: CASSPSGGTGAYEQYF
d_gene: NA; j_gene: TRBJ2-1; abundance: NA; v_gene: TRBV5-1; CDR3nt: TGCGCCAGCAGCTTGACAGGGTACAATGAGCAGTTCTTC; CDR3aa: CASSLTGYNEQFF
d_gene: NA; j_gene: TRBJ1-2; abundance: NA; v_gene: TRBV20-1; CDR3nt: TGCAGTGCCAATCGCTACACCTTC; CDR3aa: CSANRYTF
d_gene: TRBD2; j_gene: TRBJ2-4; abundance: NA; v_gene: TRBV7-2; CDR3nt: TGTGCCAGCAGCTTATTCCGCGGGGGGGCCCAGGAAGGCATTCAGTACTTC; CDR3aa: CASSLFRGGAQEGIQYF
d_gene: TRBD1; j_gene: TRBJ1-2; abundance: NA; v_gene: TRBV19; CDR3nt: TGTGCCAGTAGCCCCAGGGGCTATCTAGGGGGCGACTATGGCTACACCTTC; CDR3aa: CASSPRGYLGGDYGYTF
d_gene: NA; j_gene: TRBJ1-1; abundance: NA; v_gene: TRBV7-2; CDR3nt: TGTGCCAGCAGCTTAGCAGAGAACACTGAAGCTTTCTTT; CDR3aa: CASSLAENTEAFF
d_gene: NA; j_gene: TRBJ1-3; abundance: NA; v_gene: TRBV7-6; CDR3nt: TGTGCCAGCAGCTTAGCGCCTAGGAGGGAGGCTGGAAACACCATATATTTT; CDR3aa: CASSLAPRREAGNTIYF
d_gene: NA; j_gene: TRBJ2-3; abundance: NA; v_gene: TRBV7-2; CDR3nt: TGTGCCAGCAGCTTAGGGCGGCTTGCACCAGATACGCAGTATTTT; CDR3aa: CASSLGRLAPDTQYF
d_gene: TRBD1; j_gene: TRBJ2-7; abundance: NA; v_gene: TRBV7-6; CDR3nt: TGTGCCAGCAGCTCTTCGGGACAGGGCCCGAGGATGTACTTC; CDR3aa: CASSSSGQGPRMYF
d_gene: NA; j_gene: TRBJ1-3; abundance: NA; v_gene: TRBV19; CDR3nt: TGTGCCAGTAACGACAACCCCGCGGGAAACACCATATATTTT; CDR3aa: CASNDNPAGNTIYF
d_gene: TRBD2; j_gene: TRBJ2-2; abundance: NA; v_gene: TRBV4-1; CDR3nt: TGCGCCAGCAGCCAACTAGCGGGAGAGATCACCGGGGAGCTGTTTTTT; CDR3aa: CASSQLAGEITGELFF
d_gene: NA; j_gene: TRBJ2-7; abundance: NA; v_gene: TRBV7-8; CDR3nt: TGTGCCAGCAGCTTAGAGTCTTTGGATACAGGTATCTCGCTTGAGCAGTACTTC; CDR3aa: CASSLESLDTGISLEQYF
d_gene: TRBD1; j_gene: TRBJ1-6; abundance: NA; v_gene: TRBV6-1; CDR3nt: TGTGCCAGCAGTGAAAGTCGGACAGGGAGTTCACCCCTCCACTTT; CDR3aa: CASSESRTGSSPLHF
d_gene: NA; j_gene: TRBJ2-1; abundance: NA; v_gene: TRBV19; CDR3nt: TGTGCCAGTAACATAGCGGCAGGGGCGTACAATGAGCAGTTCTTC; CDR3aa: CASNIAAGAYNEQFF
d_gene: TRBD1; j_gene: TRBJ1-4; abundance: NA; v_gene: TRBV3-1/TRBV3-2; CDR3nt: TGTGCCAGCAGCCCTCCGGGACAGACATATGAAAAACTGTTTTTT; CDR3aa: CASSPPGQTYEKLFF
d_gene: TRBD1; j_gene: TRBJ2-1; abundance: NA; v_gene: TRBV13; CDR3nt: TGTGCCAGCAGCTCCCGGGACAGCTCCAATGAGCAGTTCTTC; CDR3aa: CASSSRDSSNEQFF
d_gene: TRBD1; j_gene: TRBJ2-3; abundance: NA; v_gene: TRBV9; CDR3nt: TGTGCCAGCAGCGTGGGACAGGGGTCCCCAGATACGCAGTATTTT; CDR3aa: CASSVGQGSPDTQYF
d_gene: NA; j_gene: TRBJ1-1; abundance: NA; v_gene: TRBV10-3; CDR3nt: TGTGCCACCGGATCAGGGGCGGAGAACACTGAAGCTTTCTTT; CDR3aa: CATGSGAENTEAFF
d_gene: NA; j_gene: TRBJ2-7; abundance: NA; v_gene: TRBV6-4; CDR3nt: NA; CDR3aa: CASSTSSAFSSYEQYF
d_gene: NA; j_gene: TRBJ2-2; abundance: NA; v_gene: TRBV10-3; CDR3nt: TGTGCCATCAGTGATTTTCAGGGCCTAACCTCGAACACCGGGGAGCTGTTTTTT; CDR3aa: CAISDFQGLTSNTGELFF
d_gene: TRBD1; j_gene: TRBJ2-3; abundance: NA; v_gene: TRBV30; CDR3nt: TGTGCCTGGAACCGACAGGGGCCGAGCACAGATACGCAGTATTTT; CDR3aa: CAWNRQGPSTDTQYF
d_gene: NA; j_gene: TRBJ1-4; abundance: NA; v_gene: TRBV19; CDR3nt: TGTGCCAGTAGTATTACAGCTCCGGCAAAACTGTTTTTT; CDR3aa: CASSITAPAKLFF
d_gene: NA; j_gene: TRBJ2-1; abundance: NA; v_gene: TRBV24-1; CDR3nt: TGTGCCACCAGCGCTAGAGACTATTTGAACAATGAGCAGTTCTTC; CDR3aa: CATSARDYLNNEQFF
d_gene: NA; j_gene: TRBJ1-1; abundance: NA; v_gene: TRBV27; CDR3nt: TGTGCCAGCGGTACAGGAGATTGGCGCACTGAAGCTTTCTTT; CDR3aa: CASGTGDWRTEAFF
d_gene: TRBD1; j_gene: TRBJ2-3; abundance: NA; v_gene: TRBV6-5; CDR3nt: TGTGCCAGCAGTTTCCCGGGACAGGGGTTTCCAGATACGCAGTATTTT; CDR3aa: CASSFPGQGFPDTQYF
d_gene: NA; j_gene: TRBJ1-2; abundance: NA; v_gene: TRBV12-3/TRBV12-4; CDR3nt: TGTGCCAGCAGTTTCAGGGGACTGTATGGCTACACCTTC; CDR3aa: CASSFRGLYGYTF
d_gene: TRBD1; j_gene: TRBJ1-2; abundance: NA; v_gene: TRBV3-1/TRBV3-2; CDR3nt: TGTGCCAGCAGCCCCAGGGGGCAAGGGGGCTACACCTTC; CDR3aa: CASSPRGQGGYTF
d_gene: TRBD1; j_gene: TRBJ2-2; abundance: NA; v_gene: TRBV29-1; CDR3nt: TGCAGCGTTCACCACAGGGGCGCCGGGGAGCTGTTTTTT; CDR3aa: CSVHHRGAGELFF
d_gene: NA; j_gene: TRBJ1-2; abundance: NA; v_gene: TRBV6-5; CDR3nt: TGTGCCAGCTTGAGGGGTGAGAGGGGCTACACCTTC; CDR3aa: CASLRGERGYTF
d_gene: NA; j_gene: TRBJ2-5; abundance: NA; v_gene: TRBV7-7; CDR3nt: TGTGCCAGCAGCTTATCTGGTGGCCAAGAGACCCAGTACTTC; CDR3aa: CASSLSGGQETQYF
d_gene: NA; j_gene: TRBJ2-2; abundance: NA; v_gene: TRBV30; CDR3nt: TGTGCCTGGAGTGTAACCGGGATCGGGGAGCTGTTTTTT; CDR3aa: CAWSVTGIGELFF
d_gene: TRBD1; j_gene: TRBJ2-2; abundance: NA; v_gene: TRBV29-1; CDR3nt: TGCAGCGTTGAGACAGGGGGACACACCGGGGAGCTGTTTTTT; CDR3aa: CSVETGGHTGELFF
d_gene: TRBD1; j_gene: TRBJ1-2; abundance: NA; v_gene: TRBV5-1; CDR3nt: TGCGCCAGCAGCTTGACAGGGGAACCCACTAACTATGGCTACACCTTC; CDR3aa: CASSLTGEPTNYGYTF
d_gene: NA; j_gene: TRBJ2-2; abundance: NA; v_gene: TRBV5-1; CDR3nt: TGCGCCAGCAGCTTGGGAGTTACCGGGGAGCTGTTTTTT; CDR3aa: CASSLGVTGELFF
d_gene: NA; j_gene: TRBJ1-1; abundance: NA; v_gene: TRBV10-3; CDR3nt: TGTGCCATCAGTAATCGACAGGACATGAACACTGAAGCTTTCTTT; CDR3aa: CAISNRQDMNTEAFF
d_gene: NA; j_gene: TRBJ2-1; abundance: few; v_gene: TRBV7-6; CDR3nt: TGTGCCAGCAGCCGTCCGGAAGGTGAGCAGTTCTTC; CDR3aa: CASSRPEGEQFF
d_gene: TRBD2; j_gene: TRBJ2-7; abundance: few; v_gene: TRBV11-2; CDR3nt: TGTGCCAGCAGCCCCTTGTCGGGGGGATACGAGCAGTACTTC; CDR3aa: CASSPLSGGYEQYF
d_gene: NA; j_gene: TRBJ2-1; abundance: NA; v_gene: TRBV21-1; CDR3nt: TGTGCCAGCAGCAAAGTTCGAGCGGGGGTTCATGGTGAGCAGTTCTTC; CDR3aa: CASSKVRAGVHGEQFF
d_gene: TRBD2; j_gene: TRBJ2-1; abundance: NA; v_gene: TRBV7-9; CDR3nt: TGTGCCAGCAGCTTAGTGTTCGGACTAGCGACTGAGGCTGAGCAGTTCTTC; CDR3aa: CASSLVFGLATEAEQFF